This TCR beta chain was observed in a study of hypomethylating agent response in myelodysplastic syndrome listed by TCRdb under 2021. General notes on the study: The hypomethylating agent given was azacitidine in 8 of 11 patients and decitabine in 3 of 11 patients. The cohort included some ten male and a couple of female myelodysplastic syndrome patients. Patients had a mean age of 72.2 +/- 6.3 years, and a diploid cytogenetic profile was the most common. The mutation found most frequently was TET2, which appeared in 5 of the 11 patients. Roughly six patients responded with complete response or hematologic improvement, and about five patients were non-responders. Response was defined as complete response or hematologic improvement, and patients who met neither criterion were classified as non-responders. Paper-wide results and their limitations: Healthy control donors were not age-matched to MDS patients, which could have impacted the MDS versus healthy comparison. A possible recognition of novel MDS antigens by the shared GLIPH2 clusters was not confirmed and needs experimental validation. Novel clonotypes were found to emerge more often in responders, whereas more contracted clonotypes were observed in non-responders after treatment. Only ten or so patients were analyzed, so the cohort was small. After treatment with a hypomethylating agent, no significant changes in richness, rarefaction diversity or clonality were seen, whether all patients were considered together or each response group separately.

Comment on this clone: This clone's antigen is unknown. One base away there is no much larger clone; base qualities are not given.

The method behind the library was the immunoSEQ multiplex PCR assay. Each sample was run at survey resolution as two replicates of approximately 200 ng apiece, for a total of roughly 400 ng of DNA. Rearranged TCRB sequences in genomic DNA were detected with the hsTCRB kit using multiplex PCR primers targeting V and J genes. The first PCR used the QIAGEN Multiplex PCR Kit for roughly 31 cycles to amplify the CDR3 region. A second PCR of approximately 8 cycles attached sample barcodes and Illumina adapters to each replicate. Pooled libraries were quantified using a QuantStudio 6 and the KAPA library quantification kit. Approximately 14 pM of pooled libraries were sequenced on an Illumina MiSeq with 156-cycle single-end reads and a 15-cycle index read. In the authors' own workflow: Of some 170,000 unique clonotypes, 1.5% to 2% were flagged by VDJdb annotation as previously reported viral-epitope-specific clonotypes. Raw reads were processed by the immunoSEQ Data Assistant and immunoSEQ Analyzer into normalized, annotated TCRB repertoires. Clonotypes were analyzed with the immunarch R package version 0.6.5 and BioAnalyzer. Before richness was estimated, every repertoire was downsampled to the clone count of the smallest repertoire. Fisher's exact tests classified clonotypes as expanded, contracted or novel, with novel meaning zero frequency before treatment. Significantly changed CDR3 beta sequences were clustered with GLIPH2 at simulation_depth=1000 and kmer_min_depth=3, and CDR3s shorter than five residues were left out. Imported from immuneACCESS, the table was reduced by TCRdb to in-frame sequences with V and J called. These copies leave out some clones; in studies compared against another copy, an unresolved V gene accounts for under half, and the cause of the remainder is not known. V and J calls and clone size are given by that table; D and trimming were obtained from the DNA. The sample table lists 6,000 to 8,000 clones, roughly 80% of them with a count of one. The ten largest clones represent over 20% of the sample.

The junction shows trimming of 0 bases on V and 0 bases on J, plus 12 bases between the germline ends. Via the germline V gene, CDR1 is MGHRA and CDR2 YSYEKL. CDR3 length: 17 amino acids, cysteine to phenylalanine. Only the CDR3 part of the read is kept: 51 bases, read in frame from the first base. Bulk bone marrow was analyzed, and T-cell subsets were not sorted. TCR beta CDR3 regions were immunosequenced from bone marrow of about a dozen myelodysplastic syndrome patients before and after hypomethylating agent therapy. For longitudinal repertoire tracking, every patient provided one baseline bone marrow and two to three bone marrows collected at different post-treatment timepoints. Genomic DNA was extracted from whole bone marrow, and quality was checked by TapeStation, NanoDrop OneC and PicoGreen assays.

This chain joins TRBV4-1 to TRBJ1-3; too little of a D gene remains to name it. The clonotype comes from a human donor with myelodysplastic syndrome. The specimen comprised bone marrow, sampled before or after starting hypomethylating agent treatment for myelodysplastic syndrome (not recorded which). This receptor carries the CDR3 CASSQEDRGHSGNTIYF. DNA sequence: TGCGCCAGCAGCCAAGAGGATCGGGGTCACTCTGGAAACACCATATATTTT.